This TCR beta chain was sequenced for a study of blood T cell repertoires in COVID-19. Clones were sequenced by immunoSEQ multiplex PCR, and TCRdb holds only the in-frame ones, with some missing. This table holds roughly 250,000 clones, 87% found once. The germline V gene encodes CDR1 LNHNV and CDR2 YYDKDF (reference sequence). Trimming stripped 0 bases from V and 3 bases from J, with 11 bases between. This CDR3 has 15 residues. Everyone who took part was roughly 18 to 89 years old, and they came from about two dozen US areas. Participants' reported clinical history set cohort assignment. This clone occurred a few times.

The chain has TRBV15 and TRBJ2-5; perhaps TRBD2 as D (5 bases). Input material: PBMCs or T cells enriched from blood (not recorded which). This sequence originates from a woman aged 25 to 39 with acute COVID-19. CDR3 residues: CATSRDFRREETQYF. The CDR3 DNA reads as TGTGCCACCAGCAGAGATTTTCGGCGGGAAGAGACCCAGTACTTC.